Shown below are 5 T cell receptor beta chains from a single sample sequenced in a study of cytomegalovirus exposure and HLA in healthy donors. Repertoires were generated with immunoSEQ multiplex PCR, while TCRdb's copy carries only in-frame clones and drops some. The sample carries about 350,000 clones, roughly 87% recorded once. The sample comprised PBMCs. The receptors derive from a woman in her twenties or thirties in good health and CMV-seropositive.

The chain combines TRBV27 with TRBJ1-2; D may be TRBD1 (5 bases). Germline V gives CDR1 MNHEY, CDR2 SMNVEV (reference sequence). V lost 5 bases, J lost 3 bases, and 13 bases lay in between. The CDR3 runs to 14 residues. The CDR3 DNA is TGTGCCAGCAGTCCGTGGCAGGGACACTATGGCTACACCTTC. Residues: CASSPWQGHYGYTF.

V gene TRBV6-1 combines with J gene TRBJ1-5, with D possibly being TRBD1 (5 bases). V was cut by 7 bases and J by 0 bases, with 13 bases left in between. The CDR3 spans 15 residues. Germline V gene lookup returns CDR1 MNHNS and CDR2 SASEGT. The CDR3 spells CASKIGTYSNQPQHF. In DNA form, the CDR3 reads TGTGCCAGCAAGATTGGGACGTATAGCAATCAGCCCCAGCATTTT.

The chain couples TRBV6-5 to TRBJ1-2; 7 positions match TRBD1. Germline-derived CDR1 and CDR2 are MNHEY and SVGAGI. CDR3 size: 14 residues. Unmatched junction bases numbered 5, after V lost 2 bases and J lost 5 bases. The CDR3 region is CASSYLQGFYGYTF. In nucleotides, the CDR3 is TGTGCCAGCAGTTACCTACAGGGGTTTTATGGCTACACCTTC.

The genes are TRBV19 and TRBJ2-7; a weak D match, TRBD2 (5 bases). V lost 3 bases, J lost 3 bases, and 12 bases lay in between. CDR3 size: 14 residues. Germline V gives CDR1 LNHDA, CDR2 SQIVND (reference sequence). The CDR3 DNA sequence: TGTGCCAGTAGTATTGGGCACCGGGGCTACGAGCAGTACTTC. Residues: CASSIGHRGYEQYF.

The chain recombines TRBV11-2 with TRBJ2-6; D not certain. This CDR3 is 16 amino acids long. With 1 base removed from V and 0 bases from J, the gap between germline ends came to 7 bases. The V gene's germline CDR1 is SGHAT and CDR2 FQNNGV. DNA of the CDR3: TGTGCCAGCAGCTTAGTTTGGAACTCTGGGGCCAACGTCCTGACTTTC. Protein sequence: CASSLVWNSGANVLTF.